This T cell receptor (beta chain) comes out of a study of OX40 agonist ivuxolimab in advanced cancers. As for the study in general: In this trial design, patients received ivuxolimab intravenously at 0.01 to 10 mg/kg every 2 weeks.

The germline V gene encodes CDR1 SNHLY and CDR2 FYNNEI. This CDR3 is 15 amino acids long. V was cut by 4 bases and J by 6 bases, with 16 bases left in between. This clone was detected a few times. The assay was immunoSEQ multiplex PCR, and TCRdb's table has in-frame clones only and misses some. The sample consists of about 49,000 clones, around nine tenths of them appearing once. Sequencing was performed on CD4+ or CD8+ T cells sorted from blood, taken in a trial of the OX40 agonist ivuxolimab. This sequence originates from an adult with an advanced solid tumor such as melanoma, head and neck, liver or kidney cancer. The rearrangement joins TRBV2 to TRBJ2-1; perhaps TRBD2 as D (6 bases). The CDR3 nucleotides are TGTGCCAGCAGTGGGGTGGCTAGCGCCTCCAATGAGCAGTTCTTC. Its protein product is CASSGVASASNEQFF.